The 10 T cell receptor beta chains reported below all come from one sample, sequenced in a study of shared clonotypes between healthy human individuals. Data came from immunoSEQ multiplex PCR; TCRdb stores just in-frame clones and leaves some out. The repertoire consists of 2 million to 2.5 million clones, with around 95% occurring once and the leading ten covering approximately 0.13%. Sequenced material: naive CD4+ T cells sorted from blood. Sample subset: CD45RA+ positively selected. The receptors come from a man younger than 30 in good health.

This chain joins TRBV2 and TRBJ2-1; D gene ambiguous. Germline loops: CDR1 SNHLY, CDR2 FYNNEI. This CDR3 has 15 amino acids. Trimming pared 2 bases from V and 4 bases from J, leaving 12 bases between. The CDR3 spells CASSERFGAYNEQFF. The CDR3 coding sequence is TGTGCCAGCAGTGAAAGGTTCGGCGCTTACAATGAGCAGTTCTTC.

A word on this clone: The junction does not match germline at one end; this may be a read error. The CDR3 sequence: CASSFGAVYGYTF. Written as DNA, the CDR3 is TGCGCCAGCTCATTTGGGGCAGTCTATGGCTACACCTTC. The rearrangement joins TRBV6-4 to TRBJ1-2; possibly TRBD1 for D (5 bases). The CDR3 covers 13 residues. Germline V lookup: CDR1 MRHNA, CDR2 SNTAGT.

This chain links TRBV19 with TRBJ2-4, with no clear D. Germline lookup yields CDR1 LNHDA and CDR2 SQIVND (reference sequence). V was shortened by 4 bases and J by 2 bases, with 9 bases between the two germline ends. The CDR3 has 14 amino acids. The CDR3 loop is CASSTDGSKNIQYF. The CDR3 DNA sequence: TGTGCCAGTAGTACCGATGGTTCCAAAAACATTCAGTACTTC.

This rearrangement joins TRBV28 to TRBJ1-5, with a weak D call TRBD1 (5 bases). Per the germline V gene, CDR1 is MDHEN and CDR2 is SYDVKM. CDR3 size: 13 residues. V was trimmed by 6 bases and J by 3 bases, leaving 9 bases between them. The CDR3 is CASSPGLNQPQHF. The CDR3 DNA is TGTGCCAGCAGCCCAGGGCTCAATCAGCCCCAGCATTTT.

V is TRBV19 and J is TRBJ1-1, with a possible D match to TRBD1 (6 bases). The germline gives CDR1 LNHDA, CDR2 SQIVND (reference sequence). Deletions cut 3 bases from V and 4 bases from J, with 18 bases between. The CDR3 loop spans 16 amino acids. In DNA form, the CDR3 reads TGTGCCAGTAGTATGCAACCTAACAGGGTTGGCACTGAAGCTTTCTTT. It encodes CASSMQPNRVGTEAFF.

The chain carries TRBV27 and TRBJ1-4; D is ambiguous. The V gene lost 0 bases and the J gene lost 3 bases, with 8 bases spanning the gap. CDR1 is MNHEY and CDR2 is SMNVEV in the germline V gene (reference sequence). There are 15 residues in the CDR3. CDR3 in DNA: TGTGCCAGCAGTTTATCAGGGCTCCCTAATGAAAAACTGTTTTTT. Its protein product is CASSLSGLPNEKLFF.

The V gene is TRBV19, the J gene TRBJ2-5, with D perhaps TRBD2 (6 bases). The CDR3 has 16 residues. Trimming pared 4 bases from V and 5 bases from J, leaving 20 bases between. In germline, CDR1 is LNHDA, CDR2 SQIVND (reference sequence). The CDR3 DNA sequence: TGTGCCAGTAGTAGCGGGACGGGGCGAGGTGGGGAGACCCAGTACTTC. This encodes CASSSGTGRGGETQYF.

The gene calls are TRBV6-5 and TRBJ1-2, with 7 bases matching TRBD1. With V trimmed by 0 bases and J by 8 bases, 3 bases remained unmatched. Per germline, CDR1 MNHEY and CDR2 SVGAGI. The CDR3 length is 13 residues. The CDR3 loop is CASSYSKGGGYTF. CDR3 bases: TGTGCCAGCAGTTACTCGAAAGGGGGCGGCTACACCTTC.

The chain has TRBV5-1 and TRBJ2-7; D is possibly TRBD2 (6 bases). V lost 4 bases and J lost 3, with 14 bases in between. CDR3 length: 14 amino acids. From germline, CDR1 is SGHRS and CDR2 YFSETQ. CDR3 loop: CASSRGGANYEQYF. As DNA, the CDR3 is TGCGCCAGCAGCCGCGGAGGGGCGAACTACGAGCAGTACTTC.

The J gene is TRBJ2-7, the V gene TRBV9, with D possibly matching TRBD2 (6 bases). V was pared by 7 bases and J by 6 bases, with 29 bases between. Germline V CDR1 and CDR2: SGDLS, YYNGEE. The CDR3 has 17 amino acids. CDR3: CASRYLISSEERIEQYF. The CDR3 DNA is TGTGCCAGCCGATACCTGATTTCTAGCGAAGAAAGGATCGAGCAGTACTTC.